This passage covers 32 T cell receptor beta chains from one sample sequenced in a study of blood T cells in healthy people across ages. Together with a sample-barcoded 5' primer, a J-beta primer mix was included in a second PCR lasting about 6 to 11 cycles. MiXCR, run by TCRdb on the 5' RACE reads, gives a single entry per CDR3 protein. This table has under 800,000 distinct CDR3 sequences, roughly 41% appearing once. The material sequenced was blood. All receptors come from a woman aged 55-69 years in good health.

The chain carries TRBV5-1 and TRBJ2-3, with D tentatively TRBD2 (6 bases). This CDR3 has 16 residues. CDR1 SGHRS and CDR2 YFSETQ come from the germline V gene. V lost 0 bases, J lost 0 bases, and 11 bases lay in between. CDR3 residues: CASSLARGSSTDTQYF. The DNA for the CDR3 is TGCGCCAGCAGCTTGGCGCGGGGTTCGAGCACAGATACGCAGTATTTT.

The chain has TRBV10-3 and TRBJ1-1; 8 positions agree with TRBD1. With V trimmed by 6 bases and J by 1 base, 4 bases remained unmatched. The CDR3 is 14 amino acids. CDR1 is ENHRY and CDR2 is SYGVKD in the germline V gene. The CDR3 is CAIRVTGENTEAFF. DNA of the CDR3: TGTGCCATCAGGGTGACAGGGGAGAACACTGAAGCTTTCTTT.

The CDR3 DNA follows: TGTGCCAGCAGCGTAGACCCGGGACAGGGGACCTACGAGCAGTACTTC. Residues: CASSVDPGQGTYEQYF. The rearrangement joins TRBV9 to TRBJ2-7; 10 nucleotides agree with TRBD1. Unmatched junction bases numbered 5, after V lost 0 bases and J lost 2 bases. Germline CDR1 and CDR2: SGDLS and YYNGEE. This CDR3 has 16 amino acids.

This clonotype was seen more than once but under ten times. The rearrangement links TRBV30 to TRBJ1-6; D may be TRBD1 (6 bases). The V end was cut by 2 bases, the J end by 6 bases, with 14 bases between. In germline, CDR1 is GTSNPN, CDR2 SVGIG (reference sequence). The CDR3 length is 15 residues. CDR3 nucleotides: TGTGCCTGGAGTTCACAGGGTATTGGTAATTCACCCCTCCACTTT. This translates into CAWSSQGIGNSPLHF.

This clonotype was seen just once. A much larger clone lies one base from this, so it may be a read error. The V gene is TRBV29-1, the J gene TRBJ2-3, with D unresolved. The ends were cut back, 4 bases at V and 6 bases at J, with 14 bases in the middle. Germline CDR1 SQVTM, CDR2 ANQGSEA. The CDR3 runs to 13 residues. CDR3: CSVVKRSLDTQYF. CDR3 DNA: TGCAGCGTTGTGAAAAGGAGTCTCGATACGCAGTATTTT.

The V call is TRBV11-1, the J call TRBJ1-2; no firm D call. The CDR3 is 12 amino acids. Germline V gives CDR1 SGHAT, CDR2 FQDESV (reference sequence). The V and J ends lost 1 base and 6 bases respectively, with 6 bases between them. In nucleotides, the CDR3 is TGTGCCAGCAGCTTAGGTGCAGATGGCTACACCTTC. Protein product: CASSLGADGYTF.

This clonotype occurred a few times. V usage is TRBV20-1 and J usage is TRBJ1-5; 7 nucleotides line up with TRBD1. Trimming removed 1 base from V and 1 base from J; junction bases left unmatched: 10. This CDR3 is built from 17 residues. Germline V gene sequence: CDR1 DFQATT, CDR2 SNEGSKA (reference sequence). The CDR3 DNA follows: TGCAGTGCTAGAGTCGGTACCGGGACAGTGAGCAATCAGCCCCAGCATTTT. It translates to CSARVGTGTVSNQPQHF.

Notes on this clonotype: This could be a read error, since a much larger clone is one nucleotide away. V gene TRBV10-3 combines with J gene TRBJ2-5, with 9 nucleotides matching TRBD1. Germline V gives CDR1 ENHRY, CDR2 SYGVKD. The J segment lost 11 bases and the V segment lost 4 bases, leaving 23 bases of the junction unmatched. The CDR3 has 18 amino acids. CDR3 sequence reads: CAISVEGADGTGYNEQYF. As DNA, the CDR3 is TGTGCCATCAGTGTTGAGGGGGCTGACGGGACAGGGTACAATGAGCAGTACTTC.

Concerning this clonotype: A much larger clone lies one base from this, so it may be a read error. This rearrangement joins TRBV12-3 or TRBV12-4 to TRBJ2-1; D may match TRBD1 or TRBD2 (5 bases each). Between the trimmed V and J ends, which lost 7 bases and 3 bases, there was a span of 16 bases. The CDR3 covers 15 residues. In DNA form, the CDR3 reads TGTGCCAGCACCTCGACGGGGCGGAGCTACAATGAGCAGTTCTTC. Encoded protein: CASTSTGRSYNEQFF.

The chain joins TRBV5-6 to TRBJ2-6, with a possible D match to TRBD1 (7 bases). The V gene lost 1 base and the J gene lost 2 bases, with 16 bases spanning the gap. CDR3 length equals 18 residues. Germline V gives CDR1 SGHDT, CDR2 YYEEEE. DNA of the CDR3: TGTGCCAGCAGCTTGTTGGAGGGGGCAGTAACTGGGGCCAACGTCCTGACTTTC. Amino acids: CASSLLEGAVTGANVLTF.

Written as DNA, the CDR3 is TGCGCCAGCAGCGGCGGGGGGACGGGCACTGAAGCTTTCTTT. Protein sequence: CASSGGGTGTEAFF. The chain joins TRBV5-1 to TRBJ1-1, with D perhaps TRBD1 (5 bases). The germline V and J ends were trimmed by 4 bases and 4 bases, with 14 bases remaining between them. Germline CDR1 reads SGHRS; CDR2 reads YFSETQ. The CDR3 contains 14 residues.

Ten or more counts support this clonotype. The chain is built from TRBV15 and TRBJ2-1; 14 bases are shared with TRBD2. The CDR3 length is 15 residues. J was trimmed by 4 bases and V by 5 bases; bases with no gene match: 1. Germline V gene lookup returns CDR1 LNHNV and CDR2 YYDKDF (reference sequence). CDR3 in amino acids: CATSWTSGRYNEQFF. The CDR3 region has the DNA TGTGCCACCAGCTGGACTAGCGGGAGGTACAATGAGCAGTTCTTC.

V is TRBV6-5 and J is TRBJ2-1, with 14 bases lining up with TRBD2. The CDR3 length is 16 residues. Trimming took 3 bases from V and 9 from J; bases not matched to a gene: 7. Germline CDR1 is MNHEY and CDR2 is SVGAGI. The CDR3 sequence: CASSYRLAGGQSEQFF. In DNA form, the CDR3 reads TGTGCCAGCAGTTATAGACTAGCGGGGGGGCAAAGTGAGCAGTTCTTC.

This chain links TRBV4-2 with TRBJ2-7; no definite D call. There are 14 residues in the CDR3. V lost 0 bases and J lost 3, with 9 bases in between. From germline, CDR1 is LGHNA and CDR2 YNFKEQ. CDR3 nucleotides: TGTGCCAGCAGCCAAGATGTTAGGGACTACGAGCAGTACTTC. Translating it yields CASSQDVRDYEQYF.

This chain links TRBV24-1 with TRBJ2-1, with D unresolved. The ends were cut back, 2 bases at V and 6 bases at J, with 4 bases in the middle. CDR1 KGHDR and CDR2 SFDVKD come from the germline V gene. This CDR3 is built from 12 residues. Written as DNA, the CDR3 is TGTGCCACCAGTGATTACCGCAATGAGCAGTTCTTC. Its translation: CATSDYRNEQFF.

Concerning this clonotype itself: One end of the junction fails to match germline, which may point to a read error. This chain uses TRBV7-2 with TRBJ2-2; no reliable D call. The germline CDR1 and CDR2 sequences are SGHTA and FQGNSA. This CDR3 has 12 amino acids. CDR3 nucleotides: TGTGCCAACAGCTTAGAGGTCGGGGAGCTGTTTTTT. Translating gives CANSLEVGELFF.

This chain joins TRBV6-1 and TRBJ2-4, with TRBD1 as a possible D gene (6 bases). From germline, CDR1 is MNHNS and CDR2 SASEGT. This CDR3 is built from 17 residues. V was cut by 5 bases and J by 2 bases, with 19 bases left in between. CDR3 protein: CASSTPTGPRPKNIQYF. CDR3 nucleotide sequence: TGTGCCAGCAGTACCCCGACAGGTCCGCGGCCCAAAAACATTCAGTACTTC.

The DNA of the CDR3 is TGCGCCAGCAACGCTCGGGGGAGTGGGTGGTACGAGCAGTACTTC. Its translation is CASNARGSGWYEQYF. The chain recombines TRBV10-2 with TRBJ2-7; possible D gene TRBD2, 6 bases. Deletions cut 7 bases from V and 4 bases from J, with 20 bases between. Germline CDR1 WSHSY, CDR2 SAAADI. The length of the CDR3 is 15 residues.

This clonotype has a handful of counts. This chain uses TRBV3-1 with TRBJ1-2, with 7 bases that match TRBD1. The CDR3 runs 17 residues. CDR1 LGHDT and CDR2 YNNKEL come from the germline V gene (reference sequence). With V trimmed by 0 bases and J by 2 bases, 9 bases remained unmatched. The CDR3 bases are TGTGCCAGCAGCCAAGATCTTAGGGGGCAGGGGAACTATGGCTACACCTTC. Protein sequence: CASSQDLRGQGNYGYTF.

This clonotype was picked up many times. The chain combines TRBV4-3 with TRBJ2-7, with D hard to call. V was clipped by 4 bases and J by 0 bases, with 13 bases between them. Germline V lookup: CDR1 LGHNA, CDR2 YSLEER. The CDR3 sequence is 15 residues long. The CDR3 region is CASSPGRVGSYEQYF. The CDR3 DNA follows: TGCGCCAGCAGCCCGGGTAGGGTAGGCTCCTACGAGCAGTACTTC.

The gene calls are TRBV20-1 and TRBJ2-7, with TRBD2 identical over 12 bases. The germline CDR1 and CDR2 sequences are DFQATT and SNEGSKA (reference sequence). Trimming at V came to 6 bases and at J to 3 bases, leaving 3 bases not matched to a gene. The length of the CDR3 is 13 residues. The CDR3 protein is CSARTSGIYEQYF. CDR3 nucleotides: TGCAGTGCCCGGACTAGCGGGATCTACGAGCAGTACTTC.

The genes are TRBV3-1 and TRBJ1-1; D ambiguous. The germline V gene encodes CDR1 LGHDT and CDR2 YNNKEL (reference sequence). V was pared by 1 base and J by 1 base, with 7 bases between. The CDR3 has 14 residues. The CDR3: CASSQGWQNTEAFF. The CDR3 DNA reads TGTGCCAGCAGCCAAGGTTGGCAGAACACTGAAGCTTTCTTT. Looking up the rest from reference TRBV3-1 and TRBJ1-1 gives the full variable domain: DTAVSQTPKYLVTQMGNDKSIKCEQNLGHDTMYWYKQDSKKFLKIMFSYNNKELIINETVPNRFSPKSPDKAHLNLHINSLELGDSAVYFCASSQGWQNTEAFFGQGTRLTVV.

The V and J genes are TRBV27 and TRBJ2-1; 11 bases agree with TRBD2. V gave up 3 bases and J gave up 7 bases; unmatched junction bases: 5. Germline-derived CDR1 and CDR2 are MNHEY and SMNVEV (reference sequence). The CDR3 extends over 15 amino acids. DNA for the CDR3: TGTGCCAGCAGTTTTAGTAGCGGGAGGGGTAATGAGCAGTTCTTC. Protein: CASSFSSGRGNEQFF.

This clonotype was recorded a few times. CDR3 nucleotide sequence: TGTGCCACCTCAGGGGGGCTGAGAGAGACCCAGTACTTC. Translated: CATSGGLRETQYF. The chain joins TRBV6-2 or TRBV6-3 to TRBJ2-5, with D perhaps TRBD1 (7 bases). Germline CDR1 and CDR2: MNHEY and SVGEGT. V lost 10 bases, J lost 4 bases, and 16 bases lay in between. The CDR3 has 13 residues.

This clonotype has only a few counts. V and J are TRBV4-3 and TRBJ2-7; TRBD2 matches at 15 bases. Germline CDR1 reads LGHNA; CDR2 reads YSLEER. Unmatched junction bases numbered 7, after V lost 3 bases and J lost 7 bases. The CDR3 loop spans 16 amino acids. CDR3 loop: CASSQQGLAGGGEQYF. The CDR3 coding sequence is TGCGCCAGCAGCCAGCAGGGACTAGCGGGAGGAGGGGAGCAGTACTTC.

There are many counts of this clonotype. This chain connects TRBV5-1 to TRBJ2-1; the D is unclear. The CDR3 is 15 amino acids. Germline-derived CDR1 and CDR2 are SGHRS and YFSETQ. Trimming cost V 4 bases and J 1 base, with 12 bases left between them. The CDR3 sequence is CASSRPSGSYNEQFF. Written as DNA, the CDR3 is TGCGCCAGCAGCCGACCCAGTGGGTCCTACAATGAGCAGTTCTTC. Full variable domain (remainder filled in from reference TRBV5-1 and TRBJ2-1): KAGVTQTPRYLIKTRGQQVTLSCSPISGHRSVSWYQQTPGQGLQFLFEYFSETQRNKGNFPGRFSGRQFSNSRSEMNVSTLELGDSALYLCASSRPSGSYNEQFFGPGTRLTVL.

The chain links TRBV3-1 to TRBJ1-5; TRBD1 matches at 12 bases. The CDR3 has 15 residues. Germline CDR1 is LGHDT and CDR2 is YNNKEL (reference sequence). V lost 4 bases to trimming and J lost 7 bases; unmatched junction nucleotides: 5. For the CDR3, the DNA is TGTGCCAGCAGCCCGGGACAGGGGGCGAGGCAGCCCCAGCATTTT. Encoded protein: CASSPGQGARQPQHF.

The chain links TRBV12-3 or TRBV12-4 to TRBJ2-3, with TRBD2 identical over 11 bases. Germline trimming cut 1 base from V and 7 bases from J; bases unmatched to any gene: 4. The CDR3 runs to 15 residues. CDR3 protein: CASSLVAGGGNTQYF. The DNA of the CDR3 is TGTGCCAGCAGTTTAGTAGCGGGAGGGGGAAATACGCAGTATTTT.

About this clonotype itself: A much larger clone lies one base from this, so it may be a read error. Here the CDR3 reads CASSNAETHQETQYF. The DNA for the CDR3 is TGTGCCAGCAGCAATGCGGAGACCCATCAAGAGACCCAGTACTTC. The chain joins TRBV21-1 to TRBJ2-5. TRBV21-1 is noted as a pseudogene. This CDR3 contains 15 residues.

The chain joins TRBV6-2 or TRBV6-3 to TRBJ2-1; D is possibly TRBD2 (6 bases). V gave up 8 bases and J gave up 5 bases, with 10 bases separating them. Germline V gene sequence: CDR1 MNHEY, CDR2 SVGEGT. The CDR3 extends over 12 amino acids. CDR3 in DNA: TGTGCCAGCGGAGGGGCCCACAATGAGCAGTTCTTC. Residues: CASGGAHNEQFF.

This clonotype was observed a few times. J is TRBJ2-1 and V is TRBV4-2; perhaps D is TRBD1 or TRBD2 (5 bases each). Germline CDR1 and CDR2: LGHNA and YNFKEQ. V was shortened by 3 bases and J by 0 bases, with 9 bases between the two germline ends. The CDR3 extends over 15 amino acids. Here the CDR3 reads CASSHSDSSYNEQFF. CDR3 nucleotides: TGTGCCAGCAGCCATAGCGACAGCTCCTACAATGAGCAGTTCTTC.

Many counts were recorded for this clonotype. V is TRBV7-9 and J is TRBJ2-7; TRBD2 matches 12 bases. The J segment lost 6 bases and the V segment lost 5 bases, leaving 11 bases of the junction unmatched. The CDR3 loop spans 16 amino acids. Germline V lookup: CDR1 SEHNR, CDR2 FQNEAQ (reference sequence). In DNA form, the CDR3 reads TGTGCCAGCAGCGCCCGACTAGCGGGGGAATCTACCGAGCAGTACTTC. It specifies CASSARLAGESTEQYF.